One and the same sample provided the 28 T cell receptor beta chains below, sequenced in a study of shared clonotypes between healthy human individuals. CD45RO negativity and positive selection for CCR7 defined naive CD8 cells, a population that excluded terminally differentiated effector memory CD45RA+ cells. Generated by immunoSEQ multiplex PCR, the TCRdb table keeps only in-frame clones and is missing some. The table lists roughly 2 million clones, less than 95% of them singletons. Sequenced material: naive CD8+ T cells sorted from blood. Receptor source: a man between 18 and 35 years old in good health.

In nucleotides, the CDR3 is TGTGCCAGCAGTTTCGGCAGGCTTGAAAAACTGTTTTTT. Its protein is CASSFGRLEKLFF. The rearrangement joins TRBV28 to TRBJ1-4; D gene uncertain. The CDR3 extends over 13 amino acids. CDR1 is MDHEN, CDR2 SYDVKM, per germline. V was cut by 3 bases and J by 7 bases, with 9 bases left in between.

This sequence joins TRBV5-6 and TRBJ2-5; no firm D call. The CDR3 has 14 residues. The germline V gene encodes CDR1 SGHDT and CDR2 YYEEEE. V gave up 0 bases and J gave up 2 bases, with 8 bases separating them. The CDR3 coding sequence is TGTGCCAGCAGCTTGGCCCGCAGTCAAGAGACCCAGTACTTC. This encodes CASSLARSQETQYF. Supplemented by reference TRBV5-6 and TRBJ2-5, the full variable domain reads DAGVTQSPTHLIKTRGQQVTLRCSPKSGHDTVSWYQQALGQGPQFIFQYYEEEERQRGNFPDRFSGHQFPNYSSELNVNALLLGDSALYLCASSLARSQETQYFGPGTRLLVL.

The genes are TRBV6-5 and TRBJ2-2; D uncertain. V lost 10 bases and J 6 bases, leaving 15 bases between the germline ends. Germline V lookup: CDR1 MNHEY, CDR2 SVGAGI. This CDR3 has 13 amino acids. CDR3 residues: CATQSYGPGELFF. Here the CDR3 DNA reads TGTGCCACCCAGTCGTACGGTCCCGGGGAGCTGTTTTTT.

The chain is built from TRBV29-1 and TRBJ2-1; D gene uncertain. The CDR3 covers 13 residues. V was trimmed by 6 bases and J by 4 bases, leaving 13 bases between them. Looked up from germline, CDR1 is SQVTM and CDR2 is ANQGSEA. CDR3 bases: TGCAGCGTCCTCCCAGCGAGGTACAATGAGCAGTTCTTC. It specifies CSVLPARYNEQFF.

This rearrangement joins TRBV10-2 to TRBJ2-7, with D unresolved. The CDR3 has 14 amino acids. The germline CDR1 and CDR2 sequences are WSHSY and SAAADI. Deletions cut 2 bases from V and 3 bases from J, with 11 bases between. In DNA, the CDR3 is TGCGCCAGCAGTGAGCGGAATTCGTACTACGAGCAGTACTTC. Encoded protein: CASSERNSYYEQYF.

J is TRBJ2-7 and V is TRBV28; D tentatively reads TRBD1 or TRBD2 (5 bases each). Germline values: CDR1 MDHEN, CDR2 SYDVKM. The CDR3 totals 11 residues. The V and J ends lost 2 bases and 13 bases respectively, with 12 bases between them. The CDR3 is CASSLRGERYF. The CDR3 DNA follows: TGTGCCAGCAGTTTAAGAGGGGAGAGATACTTC.

The chain employs TRBV6-5 and TRBJ2-1; D possibly corresponds to TRBD1 (6 bases). Germline CDR1 MNHEY, CDR2 SVGAGI. The CDR3 sequence is 16 residues long. The ends were cut back, 3 bases at V and 6 bases at J, with 18 bases in the middle. Here the CDR3 DNA reads TGTGCCAGCAGTTATTTTGGGCAGGGGAGTTTCAATGAGCAGTTCTTC. Translating it yields CASSYFGQGSFNEQFF.

The rearrangement joins TRBV21-1 to TRBJ1-5. TRBV21-1 is marked as a pseudogene. The CDR3 totals 17 residues. The CDR3 protein is CASSKARGREPNQPQHF. DNA of the CDR3: TGTGCCAGCAGCAAAGCGCGGGGCAGGGAACCCAATCAGCCCCAGCATTTT.

J is TRBJ1-1 and V is TRBV14; no definite D call. Trimming took 4 bases from V and 6 from J, leaving 12 bases between them. The CDR3 sequence is 13 residues long. Per the germline V gene, CDR1 is SGHDN and CDR2 is FVKESK. This CDR3 reads CASSLSGGSEAFF. CDR3 sequence (DNA): TGTGCCAGCAGCCTTAGTGGCGGATCTGAAGCTTTCTTT. Full variable domain (missing parts from reference TRBV14 and TRBJ1-1): EAGVTQFPSHSVIEKGQTVTLRCDPISGHDNLYWYRRVMGKEIKFLLHFVKESKQDESGMPNNRFLAERTGGTYSTLKVQPAELEDSGVYFCASSLSGGSEAFFGQGTRLTVV.

This chain links TRBV7-9 with TRBJ2-1, with a weak D call TRBD1 (6 bases). CDR3 length: 18 amino acids. CDR1 and CDR2 from the germline V gene are SEHNR and FQNEAQ (reference sequence). The V end was cut by 1 base, the J end by 5 bases, with 21 bases between. CDR3 sequence (DNA): TGTGCCAGCAGCTTAGTCGGGCAGGGGTTAACTAGGGACAATGAGCAGTTCTTC. Its protein is CASSLVGQGLTRDNEQFF.

This chain joins TRBV30 and TRBJ1-3, with D maybe TRBD1 (5 bases). Deletions cut 7 bases from V and 3 bases from J, with 19 bases between. Per germline, CDR1 GTSNPN and CDR2 SVGIG (reference sequence). The CDR3 has 15 residues. CDR3 region: CASTPRQGFGNTIYF. The CDR3 coding sequence is TGTGCCTCCACCCCCCGGCAGGGCTTTGGAAACACCATATATTTT.

The chain joins TRBV9 to TRBJ1-4, with 7 bases lining up with TRBD1. This CDR3 is 13 amino acids long. CDR1 SGDLS and CDR2 YYNGEE come from the germline V gene. Trimming at V came to 3 bases and at J to 8 bases, leaving 4 bases not matched to a gene. CDR3 in amino acids: CASSGTGSEKLFF. CDR3 DNA: TGTGCCAGCAGCGGGACAGGAAGCGAAAAACTGTTTTTT.

This chain links TRBV6-1 with TRBJ2-3; 8 bases map to TRBD2. V was pared by 8 bases and J by 2 bases, with 6 bases of the junction left unmatched. Germline V gene sequence: CDR1 MNHNS, CDR2 SASEGT. The CDR3 totals 14 residues. The CDR3 sequence: CASVAGGFTDTQYF. Written as DNA, the CDR3 is TGTGCCAGCGTGGCGGGGGGTTTCACAGATACGCAGTATTTT.

This clone was observed a single time. This chain uses TRBV30 with TRBJ2-5; 12 nucleotides agree with TRBD2. Trimming took 5 bases from V and 4 from J; bases not matched to a gene: 2. This CDR3 comprises 13 residues. Germline V gene lookup returns CDR1 GTSNPN and CDR2 SVGIG (reference sequence). The CDR3 here is CAWRTSGTETQYF. In DNA form, the CDR3 reads TGTGCCTGGCGGACTAGCGGGACAGAGACCCAGTACTTC.

The chain employs TRBV29-1 and TRBJ2-3, with D hard to call. Trimming took 7 bases from V and 4 from J, leaving 12 bases between them. The CDR3 extends over 12 amino acids. Per the germline V gene, CDR1 is SQVTM and CDR2 is ANQGSEA. The CDR3 region is CSADVTADTQYF. The DNA for the CDR3 is TGCAGCGCCGACGTCACAGCAGATACGCAGTATTTT.

This clone was detected only once. The J gene is TRBJ2-7, the V gene TRBV13; D is perhaps TRBD1 or TRBD2 (5 bases each). Germline lookup yields CDR1 PRHDT and CDR2 FYEKMQ (reference sequence). V was shortened by 0 bases and J by 7 bases, with 13 bases between the two germline ends. The CDR3 has 14 residues. The CDR3: CASSLGVGTGEQYF. CDR3 DNA: TGTGCCAGCAGCTTAGGGGTCGGGACCGGGGAGCAGTACTTC. Filled out from reference TRBV13 and TRBJ2-7, the complete variable domain reads AAGVIQSPRHLIKEKRETATLKCYPIPRHDTVYWYQQGPGQDPQFLISFYEKMQSDKGSIPDRFSAQQFSDYHSELNMSSLELGDSALYFCASSLGVGTGEQYFGPGTRLTVT.

The gene calls are TRBV9 and TRBJ1-3; TRBD1 agrees at 7 bases. There are 18 residues in the CDR3. V lost 3 bases to trimming and J lost 0 bases; unmatched junction nucleotides: 12. The V gene's germline CDR1 is SGDLS and CDR2 YYNGEE. CDR3 loop: CASSARDRLPTSGNTIYF. The CDR3 DNA reads TGTGCCAGCAGCGCCCGGGACAGACTTCCTACCTCTGGAAACACCATATATTTT.

V is TRBV28 and J is TRBJ2-7; D gene uncertain. V was shortened by 6 bases and J by 0 bases, with 18 bases between the two germline ends. This CDR3 is 16 amino acids long. Germline V gene sequence: CDR1 MDHEN, CDR2 SYDVKM. This chain's CDR3 is CASSPLLGVTSYEQYF. CDR3 bases: TGTGCCAGCAGCCCCCTGCTTGGGGTGACCTCCTACGAGCAGTACTTC.

V and J are TRBV7-9 and TRBJ2-7, with TRBD2 as a possible D gene (6 bases). Germline V gene data show CDR1 as SEHNR and CDR2 as FQNEAQ (reference sequence). V lost 5 bases and J 0 bases, leaving 11 bases between the germline ends. CDR3 length: 14 residues. The CDR3 DNA reads as TGTGCCAGCAGCCCGGGGGTCCTCTCCTACGAGCAGTACTTC. Amino acid sequence: CASSPGVLSYEQYF.

This chain uses TRBV7-8 with TRBJ2-2; a weak D match, TRBD1 (5 bases). Trimming pared 1 base from V and 5 bases from J, leaving 11 bases between. Per germline, CDR1 SGHVS and CDR2 FQNEAQ. The CDR3 length is 15 residues. Here the CDR3 reads CASSLVPGKTGELFF. In nucleotides, the CDR3 is TGTGCCAGCAGCTTAGTTCCAGGGAAAACCGGGGAGCTGTTTTTT.

CDR3 amino acids: CASSASPGTGELFF. In DNA, the CDR3 is TGTGCCAGCAGCGCTAGCCCGGGGACCGGGGAGCTGTTTTTT. The chain recombines TRBV11-2 with TRBJ2-2, with D perhaps matching TRBD2 (5 bases). Germline V gives CDR1 SGHAT, CDR2 FQNNGV. The V end lost 5 bases, the J end lost 5 bases, and 12 bases lay between the germline ends. The CDR3 totals 14 residues.

V and J are TRBV27 and TRBJ1-2; possible D gene TRBD1, 5 bases. Germline CDR1 and CDR2: MNHEY and SMNVEV (reference sequence). V was clipped by 0 bases and J by 1 base, with 12 bases between them. The CDR3 is 16 residues long. CDR3 protein: CASSLSGRDINYGYTF. CDR3 nucleotides: TGTGCCAGCAGTTTATCCGGCAGGGATATTAACTATGGCTACACCTTC.

This rearrangement joins TRBV13 to TRBJ1-2; 10 positions agree with TRBD1. The germline V gene encodes CDR1 PRHDT and CDR2 FYEKMQ (reference sequence). V gave up 4 bases and J gave up 1 base; unmatched junction bases: 3. The CDR3 is 15 amino acids. CDR3 DNA: TGTGCCAGCAGCTCGGGACAGGGGATTAACTATGGCTACACCTTC. It translates to CASSSGQGINYGYTF.

The J gene is TRBJ2-7, the V gene TRBV6-1; D is perhaps TRBD1 (5 bases). The CDR3 is made up of 14 amino acids. The ends were cut back, 5 bases at V and 3 bases at J, with 14 bases in the middle. Germline loops: CDR1 MNHNS, CDR2 SASEGT. For the CDR3, the DNA is TGTGCCAGCAGTCCCAGGACATCACACTACGAGCAGTACTTC. This sequence encodes CASSPRTSHYEQYF.

The chain employs TRBV7-8 and TRBJ2-5, with D possibly matching TRBD2 (5 bases). The CDR3 is made up of 16 amino acids. Per the germline V gene, CDR1 is SGHVS and CDR2 is FQNEAQ. V was clipped by 6 bases and J by 5 bases, with 22 bases between them. The DNA for the CDR3 is TGTGCCAGCAGGCTTAGTTTAAGTTCACTAGATGAGACCCAGTACTTC. Translated, it gives CASRLSLSSLDETQYF.

Note on this clone: Other DNA sequences of this sample code for an identical CDR3. V usage is TRBV4-2 and J usage is TRBJ1-1; D unresolved. V lost 3 bases, J lost 2 bases, and 4 bases lay in between. The CDR3 totals 12 residues. Germline lookup yields CDR1 LGHNA and CDR2 YNFKEQ. This chain's CDR3 is CASSQGNTEAFF. CDR3 nucleotide sequence: TGTGCCAGCAGCCAGGGTAACACTGAAGCTTTCTTT.

The rearrangement joins TRBV10-1 to TRBJ2-2, with D unresolved. This CDR3 is 13 amino acids long. The germline V and J ends were trimmed by 3 bases and 2 bases, with 4 bases remaining between them. Germline values: CDR1 WNHNN, CDR2 SYGVQD (reference sequence). The CDR3 here is CASSDHNTGELFF. In DNA, the CDR3 is TGCGCCAGCAGTGACCACAACACCGGGGAGCTGTTTTTT.

This clone has only a few counts. This rearrangement joins TRBV28 to TRBJ1-1; possible D gene TRBD1, 6 bases. This CDR3 region has 13 residues. The V and J ends lost 7 bases and 10 bases respectively, with 19 bases between them. Germline V gene data show CDR1 as MDHEN and CDR2 as SYDVKM. CDR3 DNA: TGTGCCAGCATCCCTTCAGGGGCCAGTTTAGCTTTCTTT. Protein: CASIPSGASLAFF.